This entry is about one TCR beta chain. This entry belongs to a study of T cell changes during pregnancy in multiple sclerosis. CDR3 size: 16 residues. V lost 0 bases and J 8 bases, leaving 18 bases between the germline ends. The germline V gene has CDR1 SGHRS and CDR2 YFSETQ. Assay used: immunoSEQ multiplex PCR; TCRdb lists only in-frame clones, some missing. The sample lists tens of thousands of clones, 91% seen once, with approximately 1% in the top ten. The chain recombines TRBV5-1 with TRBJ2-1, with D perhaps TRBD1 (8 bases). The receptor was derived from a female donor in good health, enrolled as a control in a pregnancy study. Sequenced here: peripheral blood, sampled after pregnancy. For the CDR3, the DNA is TGCGCCAGCAGCTTGGCTGTACAGGGGGGGGGCTATGAGCAGTTCTTC. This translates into CASSLAVQGGGYEQFF.